This T cell receptor (beta chain) appears in the sequencing data of a study of T-cell memory formation after mild COVID-19. Study background: Largely donor-specific TCR clusters were found. Whole-study results and caveats: Those CD4+ clones that contracted were mainly in CM and EM (CD8+ ones in EMRA). Among clones contracting day 15 to 85, CD4/CD8 was balanced, whereas later expanders leaned CD4+.

Germline V gene lookup returns CDR1 DFQATT and CDR2 SNEGSKA (reference sequence). This CDR3 spans 14 amino acids. Trimming pared 0 bases from V and 6 bases from J, leaving 12 bases between. TCRdb passed the 5' RACE reads through MiXCR, listing each CDR3 protein once. The table has under 400,000 distinct CDR3 sequences, around 30% seen once. This clonotype appeared a few times. The antigen is unknown. Sequencing was done on a sample of PBMCs or a T cell subset sorted from them (not recorded which). The J gene is TRBJ1-5, the V gene TRBV20-1; D possibly corresponds to TRBD1 (5 bases). The origin of this receptor is an adult woman who had mild COVID-19 (a few samples of this study predate the infection). Cell type and time point are not known. For the CDR3, the DNA is TGCAGTGCTAGAGATCGGCAGGGAGGTCAGCCCCAGCATTTT. Translation: CSARDRQGGQPQHF.